Given below is one T cell receptor beta chain in context. Methods used by the authors: Reference gene primer amplification yielded estimated nucleated cell counts. TCRdb keeps only in-frame clones here, not all; method: immunoSEQ multiplex PCR. V and J calls and clone size are as listed in that table; D and trimming were resolved from the DNA. Among over 75,000 clones listed, 80% were seen once. The V end lost 3 bases, the J end lost 6 bases, and 21 bases lay between the germline ends. CDR3 size: 17 residues. Germline values: CDR1 MDHEN, CDR2 SYDVKM. These data are taken from a study of blood T cell repertoires in COVID-19. Study-level information: Acute-phase and convalescent COVID-19 samples originated in the United States, Italy and Spain. In each case, the material was cDNA or gDNA derived from T cells, B-cell-depleted T cells, or PBMCs.

The sequence was obtained from a man aged 50-60 years who had recovered from COVID-19. The chain combines TRBV28 with TRBJ1-5; D perhaps matches TRBD1 (6 bases). Sequences were obtained from peripheral blood. The CDR3 bases are TGTGCCAGCAGTTTGCTGATTGGGGGGGCTTCTTCTCAGCCCCAGCATTTT. It specifies CASSLLIGGASSQPQHF.